These 14 T cell receptor beta chains came from one sample sequenced in a study of regulatory T cells in long-lasting Graves disease. Arm-PCR with iRepertoire HTBI primers amplified the CDR3 regions for these TCR beta libraries. TCRdb re-analysed the multiplex PCR reads in MiXCR, keeping a single row per CDR3 protein. The table has about 460,000 distinct CDR3 sequences, 13% to 15% seen once. Stated time point: newly diagnosed GD, antithyroid drugs for less than 3 months. Generation of the TCR library employed RNA extracted from PBMCs. These data were also reused for a study on T cells in Graves' hyperthyroidism and ophthalmopathy.

This material consisted of peripheral blood mononuclear cells (PBMCs), taken at new diagnosis, from a patient treated with antithyroid drugs. These receptors all stem from a woman in her forties or fifties with Graves disease.

This clonotype was recorded many times. The chain links TRBV27 to TRBJ1-2, with 8 bases aligning to TRBD1. Germline V gives CDR1 MNHEY, CDR2 SMNVEV (reference sequence). This CDR3 is built from 17 residues. Losses at the gene ends were 5 bases for V and 1 base for J; bases not matched to a gene: 12. For the CDR3, the DNA is TGTGCCAGCAGTCGACGGGACAGGATCGTTCTTAACTATGGCTACACCTTC. This gives the protein CASSRRDRIVLNYGYTF.

In its sample, this clonotype was seen many times. The J gene is TRBJ2-7, the V gene TRBV27; D gene ambiguous. CDR3 length equals 13 residues. Trimming shortened V by 0 bases and J by 3 bases, and 6 bases separated the two germline ends. CDR1 is MNHEY, CDR2 SMNVEV, per germline (reference sequence). The CDR3: CASSLSIDYEQYF. CDR3 coding DNA: TGTGCCAGCAGTTTATCGATAGACTACGAGCAGTACTTC.

The V gene is TRBV5-5, the J gene TRBJ1-1, with unresolved D. Trimming cost V 6 bases and J 1 base, with 10 bases left between them. Germline V lookup: CDR1 SGHKS, CDR2 YYEKEE (reference sequence). The CDR3 has 13 residues. The CDR3 spells CASTPVANTEAFF. In nucleotides, the CDR3 is TGTGCCAGCACCCCCGTCGCGAACACTGAAGCTTTCTTT.

Ten or more counts support this clonotype. The chain joins TRBV11-2 to TRBJ2-5, with 8 bases identical to TRBD2. The CDR3 covers 13 residues. Per the germline V gene, CDR1 is SGHAT and CDR2 is FQNNGV. The ends lost 6 bases at V and 4 bases at J; junction bases unmatched: 4. As DNA, the CDR3 is TGTGCCAGCAGGCGGGGGGCCGGAGAGACCCAGTACTTC. It translates to CASRRGAGETQYF.

V is TRBV9 and J is TRBJ2-1, with 11 bases aligning to TRBD2. Unmatched junction bases numbered 9, after V lost 0 bases and J lost 7 bases. This CDR3 is built from 17 residues. The germline gives CDR1 SGDLS, CDR2 YYNGEE. CDR3 DNA: TGTGCCAGCAGCGTAGTGGGTAGCGGGAGGGCCACAAATGAGCAGTTCTTC. Translating gives CASSVVGSGRATNEQFF.

This clonotype was recorded at least ten times. The chain recombines TRBV28 with TRBJ2-1; D is ambiguous. From germline, CDR1 is MDHEN and CDR2 SYDVKM. The V end lost 5 bases, the J end lost 4 bases, and 12 bases lay between the germline ends. The CDR3 contains 14 residues. DNA for the CDR3: TGTGCCAGCAGTACGGACCTGGGGTACAATGAGCAGTTCTTC. Its translation is CASSTDLGYNEQFF.

This clonotype was observed at least ten times. The DNA of the CDR3 is TGTGCCAGCAAGTCCGGGACTAGCGCGGCAGATACGCAGTATTTT. The encoded protein is CASKSGTSAADTQYF. The rearrangement links TRBV2 to TRBJ2-3; 10 nucleotides match TRBD2. V was pared by 7 bases and J by 4 bases, with 8 bases of the junction left unmatched. In germline, CDR1 is SNHLY, CDR2 FYNNEI. The CDR3 length is 15 residues.

This clonotype appeared many times. The genes are TRBV28 and TRBJ2-5, with D possibly TRBD2 on 6 matching bases. The CDR3 has 15 residues. The V gene's germline CDR1 is MDHEN and CDR2 SYDVKM. Between the trimmed V and J ends, which lost 4 bases and 3 bases, there was a span of 15 bases. In DNA, the CDR3 is TGTGCCAGCAGTTCTAACTGGGGGGAGGAAGAGACCCAGTACTTC. It encodes CASSSNWGEEETQYF.

This clonotype was seen repeatedly, ten times or more. The gene calls are TRBV2 and TRBJ2-2; D is possibly TRBD1 (6 bases). Per germline, CDR1 SNHLY and CDR2 FYNNEI. CDR3 length: 13 amino acids. With 6 bases removed from V and 6 bases from J, the gap between germline ends came to 11 bases. The CDR3 bases are TGTGCCAGCAGGGTACAGGGCTCCGGGGAGCTGTTTTTT. Translated: CASRVQGSGELFF. The variable domain in full, with the rest retrieved from reference TRBV2 and TRBJ2-2, is EPEVTQTPSHQVTQMGQEVILRCVPISNHLYFYWYRQILGQKVEFLVSFYNNEISEKSEIFDDQFSVERPDGSNFTLKIRSTKLEDSAMYFCASRVQGSGELFFGEGSRLTVL.

This clonotype was seen more than once but under ten times. The chain carries TRBV30 and TRBJ2-5, with TRBD1 as a possible D gene (5 bases). The CDR3 has 15 amino acids. The V end was cut by 5 bases, the J end by 2 bases, with 18 bases between. CDR1 and CDR2 from the germline V gene are GTSNPN and SVGIG (reference sequence). This CDR3 reads CAWATYRLRQETQYF. CDR3 bases: TGTGCCTGGGCTACTTACAGGTTAAGGCAAGAGACCCAGTACTTC.

The chain links TRBV6-1 to TRBJ2-1; D is perhaps TRBD1 (5 bases). Per germline, CDR1 MNHNS and CDR2 SASEGT. CDR3 length: 15 amino acids. Trimming left V 7 bases short and J 7 bases short, with 20 bases between. CDR3 sequence (DNA): TGTGCCAGCATTCATAGTCAGGACAAGGGTAATGAGCAGTTCTTC. Encoded protein: CASIHSQDKGNEQFF.

This clonotype was seen a handful of times. At one boundary the junction diverges from the germline segment, which might be a read error. This chain joins TRBV7-6 and TRBJ1-1, with D hard to call. CDR1 SGHVS and CDR2 FNYEAQ come from the germline V gene. The CDR3 extends over 13 amino acids. CDR3 residues: CASSSSLNTESFF. CDR3 sequence (DNA): TGTGCCAGCAGCTCCAGTTTGAACACTGAATCTTTCTTT. The variable domain in full, with the rest retrieved from reference TRBV7-6 and TRBJ1-1, is GAGVSQSPRYKVTKRGQDVALRCDPISGHVSLYWYRQALGQGPEFLTYFNYEAQQDKSGLPNDRFSAERPEGSISTLTIQRTEQRDSAMYRCASSSSLNTESFFGQGTRLTVV.

This clonotype was found many times. The chain combines TRBV11-2 with TRBJ2-3, with 8 bases that match TRBD2. The CDR3 runs to 15 residues. With 4 bases clipped from V and 5 bases from J, the junction kept 8 bases outside the gene matches. Per germline, CDR1 SGHAT and CDR2 FQNNGV. CDR3 amino acids: CASSSIGGRLDTQYF. DNA of the CDR3: TGTGCCAGCAGCTCAATCGGCGGGAGGTTAGATACGCAGTATTTT.

This clonotype showed up many times. The chain uses TRBV28 and TRBJ1-5, with D unclear. V was cut by 5 bases and J by 9 bases, with 23 bases left in between. Germline V CDR1 and CDR2: MDHEN, SYDVKM. This CDR3 spans 16 amino acids. CDR3 region: CASSEVSAGTQRPQHF. CDR3 nucleotide sequence: TGTGCCAGCAGTGAGGTTTCGGCAGGCACCCAAAGGCCCCAGCATTTT.